Reported below is one TCR beta chain. Its specificity is unknown. This specimen belongs to a study of CD8 T cells in ankylosing spondylitis. A single record per CDR3 protein comes from TCRdb applying MiXCR to the 5' RACE reads. In the table there are more than 110,000 distinct CDR3 sequences, roughly 7.7% of which are singletons. The length of the CDR3 is 13 residues. With 5 bases removed from V and 6 bases from J, the gap between germline ends came to 11 bases. Whole-study results and caveats: Clones tied to disease were said to be significantly enriched in matched ankylosing spondylitis synovial fluid.

This sequence joins TRBV12-3 or TRBV12-4 and TRBJ2-1, with no clear D. The sequenced material came from synovial fluid, either unsorted or a sorted T cell fraction (not recorded which). The receptor was derived from a male donor with ankylosing spondylitis. Here the CDR3 reads CASSRDISNEQFF. Here the CDR3 DNA reads TGTGCCAGCAGTCGCGACATTTCCAATGAGCAGTTCTTC.